A single T cell receptor (beta chain) is shown here with its context. Its target is not known. Repertoires were generated with immunoSEQ multiplex PCR, while TCRdb's copy carries only in-frame clones and drops some. The sample lists 110,000 to 150,000 clones; around 90% were seen once. The data belong to a study of graft-versus-host responses after intestinal transplantation. Study context: Transplants given to recipients were multivisceral, liver-intestinal, or isolated intestinal.

Study conclusions and caveats: Levels of circulating GvH clones at their peak were associated with early post-transplant HvG declines.

This CDR3 comprises 16 residues. Unmatched junction bases numbered 5, after V lost 4 bases and J lost 0 bases. Germline V lookup: CDR1 KGHSH, CDR2 LQKENI. This TCR was sampled from a human donor who received an intestinal transplant. Here the sequenced sample was unstimulated CD4+ T cells sorted from spleen or lymph node cells, taken before intestinal transplant. This rearrangement joins TRBV18 to TRBJ2-4, with 8 bases matching TRBD2. CDR3 coding DNA: TGTGCCAGCTCACAACCTAGCGGGCTAGCCAAAAACATTCAGTACTTC. It codes for CASSQPSGLAKNIQYF.